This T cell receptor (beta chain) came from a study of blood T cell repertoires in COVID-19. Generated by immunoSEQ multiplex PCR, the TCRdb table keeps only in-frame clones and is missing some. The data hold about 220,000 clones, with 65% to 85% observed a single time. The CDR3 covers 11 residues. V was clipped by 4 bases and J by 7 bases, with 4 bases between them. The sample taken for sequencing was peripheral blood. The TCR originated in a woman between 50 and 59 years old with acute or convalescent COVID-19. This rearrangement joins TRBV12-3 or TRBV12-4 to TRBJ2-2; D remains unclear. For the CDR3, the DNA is TGTGCCAGCAGTTCTAACGGGGAGCTGTTTTTT. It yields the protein CASSSNGELFF.